This T cell receptor beta chain was identified during a study of shared clonotypes between healthy human individuals (dated by TCRdb to between 2020 and 2021). With regard to the full study: A few men and a couple of women, aged 18 to 49 years, made up the cohort. Per donor, three plates each were used for CD4 naive and CD4 memory, two for CD8 naive, and one for CD8 memory. Libraries were prepared and TCR repertoires were sequenced by different laboratories using diverse techniques, in order to increase sequencing depth and limit assay-specific biases. The study deeply sequenced blood TCR repertoires of five healthy adults to estimate repertoire size and the extent of clonotype sharing between individuals. Each donor's leukapheresis produced roughly between roughly 0.94 and 9.5 billion PBMCs.

For this clone: What antigen it recognizes has not been identified. A junction end diverges from the germline sequence, so it may reflect a read error.

Study-level results and caveats: Pairwise subsampling led to the expectation that sequencing depth would affect the degree of clonotype sharing among donors. Sharing across four donors was observed for about 5% of naive CD4, over 3% of naive CD8, 2% to 2.5% of memory CD4, and around 0.44% of memory CD8 clonotypes. Compared with non-shared clonotypes, the clonotypes found in all four sorted-subset donors had higher generation probabilities. Only blood was sampled, and tissue TCR repertoires likely differ from those in blood. Because the study included a small number of donors, the genetic and exposure-history diversity represented was limited. Even with the large sequencing depth, rarefaction of the sorted-subset datasets indicated that sequencing was incomplete. Naive subsets generally had larger estimated clonotype richness than memory subsets.

Healthy HIV-negative adults with no recently reported acute infections or vaccinations were included as donors. Every donor was a Caucasian adult residing in Nashville, Tennessee, USA. CD4+ T cells were enriched through magnetic negative selection, after which naive cells were positively selected on CD45RA and the remaining negative fraction served as the memory subset. Blood was collected by leukapheresis, and PBMCs were isolated by Ficoll-Histopaque density gradient centrifugation and then cryopreserved in liquid nitrogen vapor phase. Analytical flow cytometry was used to check the purity and quantity of each magnetically sorted T cell population. Each sorted fraction had its genomic DNA isolated and then quantified by UV absorbance on a Nanodrop 2000c. TCR CDR3 regions were amplified from genomic DNA by multiplex PCR using the deep immunoSEQ assay. For each cell subset, the extracted genomic DNA was distributed evenly across all wells of several immunoSEQ 96-well plates, and each plate served as one replicate. Each replicate PCR for sorted subsets received around 210 ng genomic DNA, equal to roughly 33,000 T cell genomes. Purified libraries were quantified with a Qubit 3.0 fluorometer, sized on a Bioanalyzer 2100, and re-quantified with the KAPA Library Quantification kit. Each immunoSEQ 96-well plate was sequenced on its own single-read 150-cycle Illumina NextSeq 550 flow cell. The study's processing was this. Because the immunoSEQ output included only junctional sequences and no quality scores, the filtering could not be the same as the filtering used for full-length reads. Sequences were annotated with PyIR, a Python wrapper for IgBLAST v1.9, using IMGT germline references to assign V/J genes and CDR3. Reads were removed for weak V/J assignments (E-value above 1e-6), missing CDR3, stop codons, out-of-frame junctions, or ambiguous translated residues. A V3J clonotype was defined by an identical inferred V gene, J gene, and CDR3 amino acid sequence. The percentage overlap between two repertoires was calculated by dividing the number of shared unique clonotypes by the size of the smaller repertoire. Repertoire richness was assessed with RTK rarefaction, the Chao1 estimator, and Recon v2.1 estimates of unobserved clonotypes. Generation probabilities for all TCRbeta clonotypes obtained by the gDNA method from a handful of donors were computed using OLGA. TCRdb limited this immuneACCESS table to in-frame rearrangements with V and J called. A share of clones is missing; checked studies link under half to unresolved V genes, and the rest is unexplained. The DNA was the basis for D and trimming; V, J and clone size are from that table. This sample gives approximately 2.4 million clones in total; approximately 95% of them show up just once. The biggest ten clones account for less than 0.15% of the sample.

From the cysteine through the phenylalanine, the CDR3 covers 14 amino acids. Just the 42-base CDR3 DNA is kept, in frame starting at base 1. From a lookup of the germline V gene (reference sequence), CDR1 and CDR2 are LNHDA and SQIVND. The sequencing sample was made of naive CD4+ T cells sorted from blood. The cell subset or site label here, explained by the study, means: CD45RA+ positively selected. The origin of this receptor is a man aged 18 to 29 in good health. Recombination joined TRBV19 with TRBJ2-5, with a tentative D call of TRBD1 or TRBD2, each matching 5 bases. CDR3 sequence: CASINPGRPSKENF. The sequence in DNA is TGTGCCAGTATTAATCCGGGACGGCCTTCCAAGGAAAACTTC.